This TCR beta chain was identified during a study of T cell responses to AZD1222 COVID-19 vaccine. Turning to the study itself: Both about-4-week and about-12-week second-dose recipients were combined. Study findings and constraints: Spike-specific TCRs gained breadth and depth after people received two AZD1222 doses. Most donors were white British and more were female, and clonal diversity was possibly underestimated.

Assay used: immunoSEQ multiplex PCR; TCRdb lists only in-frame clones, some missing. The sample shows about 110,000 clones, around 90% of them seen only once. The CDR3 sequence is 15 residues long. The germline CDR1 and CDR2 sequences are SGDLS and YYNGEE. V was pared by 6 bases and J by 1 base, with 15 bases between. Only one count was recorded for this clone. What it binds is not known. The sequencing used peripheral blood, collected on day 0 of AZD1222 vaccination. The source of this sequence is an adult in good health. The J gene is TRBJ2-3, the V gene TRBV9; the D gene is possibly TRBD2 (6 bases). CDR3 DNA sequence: TGTGCCAGCACCCCCGGGAGAAGTCGCACAGATACGCAGTATTTT. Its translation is CASTPGRSRTDTQYF.